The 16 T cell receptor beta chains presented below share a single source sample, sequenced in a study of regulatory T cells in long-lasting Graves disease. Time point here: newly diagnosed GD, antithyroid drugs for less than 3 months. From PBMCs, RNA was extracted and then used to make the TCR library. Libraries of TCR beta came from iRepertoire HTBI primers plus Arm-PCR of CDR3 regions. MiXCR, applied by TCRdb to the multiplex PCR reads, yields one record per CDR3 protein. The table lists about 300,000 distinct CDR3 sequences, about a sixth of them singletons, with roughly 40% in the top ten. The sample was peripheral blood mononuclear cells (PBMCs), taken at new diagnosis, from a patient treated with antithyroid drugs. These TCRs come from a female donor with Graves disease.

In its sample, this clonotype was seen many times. The CDR3: CAWSLAGGIQETQYF. The CDR3, as DNA: TGTGCCTGGAGCCTAGCGGGAGGGATCCAAGAGACCCAGTACTTC. The chain carries TRBV30 and TRBJ2-5; 12 bases match TRBD2. There are 15 residues in the CDR3. Germline V gene lookup returns CDR1 GTSNPN and CDR2 SVGIG (reference sequence). V lost 3 bases and J lost 1; bases outside the gene matches: 3.

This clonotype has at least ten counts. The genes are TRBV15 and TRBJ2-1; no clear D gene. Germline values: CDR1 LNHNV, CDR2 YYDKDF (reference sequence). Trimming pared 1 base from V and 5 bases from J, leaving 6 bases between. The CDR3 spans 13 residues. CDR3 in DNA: TGTGCCACCAGCAGAGCGAGAGACAATGAGCAGTTCTTC. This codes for CATSRARDNEQFF.

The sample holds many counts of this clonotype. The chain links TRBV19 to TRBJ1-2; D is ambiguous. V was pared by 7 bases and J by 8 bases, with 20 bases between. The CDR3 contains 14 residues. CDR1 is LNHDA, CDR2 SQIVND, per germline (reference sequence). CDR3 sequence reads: CASNRRFSLGGYTF. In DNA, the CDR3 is TGTGCCAGTAATCGCCGGTTCTCTCTAGGGGGCTACACCTTC.

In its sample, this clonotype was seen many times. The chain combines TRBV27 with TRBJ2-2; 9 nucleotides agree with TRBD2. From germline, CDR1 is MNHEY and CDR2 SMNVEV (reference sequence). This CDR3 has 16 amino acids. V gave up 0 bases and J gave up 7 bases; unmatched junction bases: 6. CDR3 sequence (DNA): TGTGCCAGCAGTTTATCCCCCGGACTAGCGCACGGGGAGCTGTTTTTT. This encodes CASSLSPGLAHGELFF.

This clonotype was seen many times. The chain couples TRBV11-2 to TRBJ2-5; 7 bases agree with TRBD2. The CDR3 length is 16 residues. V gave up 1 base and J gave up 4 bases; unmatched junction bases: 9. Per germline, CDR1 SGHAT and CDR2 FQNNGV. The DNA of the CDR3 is TGTGCCAGCAGCTTAGTTCCAGCGGGAAGGGGAGAGACCCAGTACTTC. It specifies CASSLVPAGRGETQYF.

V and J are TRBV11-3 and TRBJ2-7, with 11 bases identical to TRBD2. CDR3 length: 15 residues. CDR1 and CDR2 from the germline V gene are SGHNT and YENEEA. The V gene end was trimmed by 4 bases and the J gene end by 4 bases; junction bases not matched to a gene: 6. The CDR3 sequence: CASSSRLAGQYEQYF. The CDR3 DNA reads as TGTGCCAGCAGCTCCAGACTAGCGGGACAATACGAGCAGTACTTC.

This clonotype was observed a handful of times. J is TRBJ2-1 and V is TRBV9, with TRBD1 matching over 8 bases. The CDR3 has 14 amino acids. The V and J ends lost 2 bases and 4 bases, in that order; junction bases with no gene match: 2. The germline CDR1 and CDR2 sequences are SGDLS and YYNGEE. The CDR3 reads CASSVGQGYNEQFF. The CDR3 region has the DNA TGTGCCAGCAGCGTCGGACAGGGTTACAATGAGCAGTTCTTC.

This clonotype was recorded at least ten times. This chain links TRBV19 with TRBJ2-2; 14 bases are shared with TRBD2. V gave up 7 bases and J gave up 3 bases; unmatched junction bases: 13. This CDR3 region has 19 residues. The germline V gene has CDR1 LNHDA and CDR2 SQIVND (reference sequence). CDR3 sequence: CASTGMTSGRAMYTGELFF. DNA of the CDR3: TGTGCCAGTACCGGAATGACTAGCGGGAGGGCCATGTACACCGGGGAGCTGTTTTTT.

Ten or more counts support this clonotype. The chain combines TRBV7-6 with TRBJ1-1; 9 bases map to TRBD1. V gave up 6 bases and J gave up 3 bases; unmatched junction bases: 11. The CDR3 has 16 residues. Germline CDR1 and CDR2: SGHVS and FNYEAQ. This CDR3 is CASRPHRGRGDTEAFF. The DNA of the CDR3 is TGTGCCAGCAGACCTCACAGGGGGCGTGGGGACACTGAAGCTTTCTTT. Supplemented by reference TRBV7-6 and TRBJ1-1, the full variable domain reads GAGVSQSPRYKVTKRGQDVALRCDPISGHVSLYWYRQALGQGPEFLTYFNYEAQQDKSGLPNDRFSAERPEGSISTLTIQRTEQRDSAMYRCASRPHRGRGDTEAFFGQGTRLTVV.

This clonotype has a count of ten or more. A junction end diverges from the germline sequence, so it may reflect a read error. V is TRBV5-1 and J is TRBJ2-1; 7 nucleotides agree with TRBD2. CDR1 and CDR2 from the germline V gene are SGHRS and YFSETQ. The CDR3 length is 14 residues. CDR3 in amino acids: CASSGTVGYNEQFF. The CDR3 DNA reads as TGTGCCAGCAGCGGGACTGTGGGGTACAATGAGCAGTTCTTC.

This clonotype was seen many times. CDR3 bases: TGTGCCACCAGTGATTTCGGGGACTACACCTTC. This translates into CATSDFGDYTF. This chain links TRBV24-1 with TRBJ1-2; D is uncertain. Between the trimmed V and J ends, which lost 1 base and 10 bases, there was a span of 6 bases. The CDR3 is made up of 11 amino acids. Looked up from germline, CDR1 is KGHDR and CDR2 is SFDVKD.

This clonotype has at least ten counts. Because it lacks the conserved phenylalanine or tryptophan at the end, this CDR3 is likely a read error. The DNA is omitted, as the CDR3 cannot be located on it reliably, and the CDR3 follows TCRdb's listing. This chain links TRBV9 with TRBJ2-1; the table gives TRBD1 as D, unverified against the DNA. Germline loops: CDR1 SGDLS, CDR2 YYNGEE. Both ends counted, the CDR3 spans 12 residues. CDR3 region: CASSAEPGPTML.

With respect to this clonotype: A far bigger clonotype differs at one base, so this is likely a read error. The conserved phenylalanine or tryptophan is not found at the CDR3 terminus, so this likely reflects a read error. As DNA, the CDR3 is TGTGCCAGCAAAAAGGACAGTGGGCCTTGGAATGAGCAGTTCTCC. Its translation is CASKKDSGPWNEQFS. V is TRBV7-6 and J is TRBJ2-1; D might be TRBD1 (6 bases). The V gene lost 7 bases and the J gene lost 7 bases, with 20 bases spanning the gap. The CDR3 consists of 15 residues. CDR1 is SGHVS, CDR2 FNYEAQ, per germline.

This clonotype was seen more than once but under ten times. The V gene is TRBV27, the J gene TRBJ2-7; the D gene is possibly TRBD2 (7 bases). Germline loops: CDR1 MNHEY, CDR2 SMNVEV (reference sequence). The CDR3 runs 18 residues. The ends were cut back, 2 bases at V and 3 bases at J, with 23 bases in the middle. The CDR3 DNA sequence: TGTGCCAGCAGTTTAAGGGGTGGCGGAGGGGGGGGGTTCTACGAGCAGTACTTC. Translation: CASSLRGGGGGGFYEQYF.

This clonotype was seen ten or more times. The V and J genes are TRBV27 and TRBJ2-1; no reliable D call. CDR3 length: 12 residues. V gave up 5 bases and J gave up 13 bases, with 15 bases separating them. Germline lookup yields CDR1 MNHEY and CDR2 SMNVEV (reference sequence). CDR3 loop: CASSPSVDHQFF. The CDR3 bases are TGTGCCAGCAGTCCATCCGTGGACCATCAGTTCTTC.

DNA of the CDR3: TGTGCCAGCACCACCGGGACAGGGTCAGGGGAGACCCAGTACTTC. Translation: CASTTGTGSGETQYF. The chain combines TRBV12-3 or TRBV12-4 with TRBJ2-5; 9 bases are a match to TRBD1. Trimming at V came to 7 bases and at J to 5 bases, leaving 11 bases not matched to a gene. The CDR3 runs to 15 residues.